This T cell receptor beta chain was captured by sequencing in a study of OX40 agonist ivuxolimab in advanced cancers. Overall study: Patients received intravenous ivuxolimab every 2 weeks at 0.01 to 10 mg/kg. Under the entry rules, prior anti-PD-1, anti-PD-L1 or anti-CTLA-4 therapy was allowed, and roughly 43% had some. Study-wide findings and caveats: At 0.1 to 3.0 mg/kg, clonal expansion of CD4+ and CD8+ blood T cells had occurred by week 6.

The assay was immunoSEQ multiplex PCR, and TCRdb's table has in-frame clones only and misses some. Of 55,000 to 75,000 clones detected, around four fifths appear once; the ten largest clones hold around 9.9%. Remarks on this clone: Its specificity is not known.

V gave up 6 bases and J gave up 2 bases; unmatched junction bases: 6. Germline loops: CDR1 LNHDA, CDR2 SQIVND (reference sequence). The length of the CDR3 is 15 residues. Sequenced material: CD4+ or CD8+ T cells sorted from blood, taken in a trial of the OX40 agonist ivuxolimab. This sequence joins TRBV19 and TRBJ2-2; 7 bases match TRBD2. This TCR was recovered from an adult with an advanced solid tumor such as melanoma, head and neck, liver or kidney cancer. This CDR3 is CASRTGTTNTGELFF. The CDR3 bases are TGTGCCAGTAGGACCGGGACTACCAACACCGGGGAGCTGTTTTTT.